This T cell receptor beta chain was observed in a study of response to subunit inactivated influenza vaccine. V lost 5 bases and J lost 6; bases outside the gene matches: 5. The CDR3 covers 15 residues. Per the germline V gene, CDR1 is SGHRS and CDR2 is YFSETQ. Each CDR3 protein gets one entry after TCRdb re-called the RT-PCR reads with MiXCR. The repertoire includes 500,000 to 550,000 distinct CDR3 sequences, approximately 22% of them detected once, and 2.5% to 3% sits in the top ten. This sample also belongs to another study, concerning T cells expressing NK-cell markers. Per that paper: TCR beta cDNA was generated via 5'RACE template switching incorporating UMIs. Once again these clonotypes came out on top in the CD3+CD56-NKG2C+ fraction of a few donors.

The sequences come from CD4+ T cells sorted from PBMCs, collected roughly 12 days after vaccination. The clonotype was recovered from a man between 50 and 59 years old who received an inactivated influenza vaccine. The V call is TRBV5-1, the J call TRBJ2-2, with 12 bases fitting TRBD2. This chain's CDR3 is CASRLAGGGAGELFF. In DNA, the CDR3 is TGCGCCAGCAGACTAGCGGGAGGAGGGGCCGGGGAGCTGTTTTTT.